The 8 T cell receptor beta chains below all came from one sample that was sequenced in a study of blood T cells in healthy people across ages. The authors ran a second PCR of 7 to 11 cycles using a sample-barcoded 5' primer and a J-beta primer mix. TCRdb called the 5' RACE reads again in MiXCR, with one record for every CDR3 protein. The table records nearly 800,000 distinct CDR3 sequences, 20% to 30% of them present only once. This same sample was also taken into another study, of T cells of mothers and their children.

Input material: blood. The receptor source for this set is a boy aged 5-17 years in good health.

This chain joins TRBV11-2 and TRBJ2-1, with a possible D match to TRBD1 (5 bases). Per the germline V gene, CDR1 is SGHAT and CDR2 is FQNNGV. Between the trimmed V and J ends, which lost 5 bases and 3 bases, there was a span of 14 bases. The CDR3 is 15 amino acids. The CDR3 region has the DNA TGTGCCAGCAGCGCTCAAAGGGGATACTACAATGAGCAGTTCTTC. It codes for CASSAQRGYYNEQFF.

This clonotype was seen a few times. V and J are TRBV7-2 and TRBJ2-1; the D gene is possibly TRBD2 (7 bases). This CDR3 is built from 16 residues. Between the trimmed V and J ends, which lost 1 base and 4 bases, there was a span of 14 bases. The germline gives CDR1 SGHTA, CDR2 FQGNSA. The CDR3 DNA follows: TGTGCCAGCAGCTTAGGCCCAGCGGGGACATACAATGAGCAGTTCTTC. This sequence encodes CASSLGPAGTYNEQFF.

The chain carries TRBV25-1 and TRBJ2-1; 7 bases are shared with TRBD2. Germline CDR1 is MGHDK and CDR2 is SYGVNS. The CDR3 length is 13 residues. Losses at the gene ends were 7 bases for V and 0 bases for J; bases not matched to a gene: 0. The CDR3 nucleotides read TGTGCCAGCAAGCGGGGCTCCTACAATGAGCAGTTCTTC. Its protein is CASKRGSYNEQFF.

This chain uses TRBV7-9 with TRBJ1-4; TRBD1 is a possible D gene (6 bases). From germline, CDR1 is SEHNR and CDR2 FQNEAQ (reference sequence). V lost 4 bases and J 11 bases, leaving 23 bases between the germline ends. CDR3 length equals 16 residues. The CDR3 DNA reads TGTGCCAGCAGCTCAAACAGGGACCTTAAGGATTGGAAACTGTTTTTT. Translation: CASSSNRDLKDWKLFF.

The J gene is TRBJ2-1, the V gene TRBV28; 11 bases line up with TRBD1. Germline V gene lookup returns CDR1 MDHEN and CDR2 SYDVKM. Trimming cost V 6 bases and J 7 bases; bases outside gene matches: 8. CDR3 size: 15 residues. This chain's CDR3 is CASRLRDRGGNEQFF. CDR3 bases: TGTGCCAGCAGGCTCCGGGACAGGGGGGGAAATGAGCAGTTCTTC.

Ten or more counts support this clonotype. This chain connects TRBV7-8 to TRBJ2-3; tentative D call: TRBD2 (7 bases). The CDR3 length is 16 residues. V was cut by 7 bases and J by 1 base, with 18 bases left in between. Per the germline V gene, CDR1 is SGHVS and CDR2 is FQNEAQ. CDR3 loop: CASTSEGGDGTDTQYF. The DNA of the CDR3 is TGTGCCAGCACTTCCGAGGGGGGGGATGGCACAGATACGCAGTATTTT. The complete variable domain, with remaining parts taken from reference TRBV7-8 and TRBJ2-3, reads GAGVSQSPRYKVAKRGQDVALRCDPISGHVSLFWYQQALGQGPEFLTYFQNEAQLDKSGLPSDRFFAERPEGSVSTLKIQRTQQEDSAVYLCASTSEGGDGTDTQYFGPGTRLTVL.

CDR3: CASSQDLGLADSYNEQFF. CDR3 DNA sequence: TGCGCCAGCAGCCAAGATCTAGGACTAGCGGACTCCTACAATGAGCAGTTCTTC. The chain combines TRBV4-3 with TRBJ2-1, with 10 bases aligning to TRBD2. The CDR3 length is 18 residues. Germline trimming cut 0 bases from V and 0 bases from J; bases unmatched to any gene: 5. The V gene's germline CDR1 is LGHNA and CDR2 YSLEER.

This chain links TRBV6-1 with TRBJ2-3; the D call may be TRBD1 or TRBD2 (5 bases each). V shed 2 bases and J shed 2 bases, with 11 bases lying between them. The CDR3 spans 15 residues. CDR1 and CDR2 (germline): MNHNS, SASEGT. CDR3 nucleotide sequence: TGTGCCAGCAGTGAATGGGGACGAAACACAGATACGCAGTATTTT. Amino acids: CASSEWGRNTDTQYF.